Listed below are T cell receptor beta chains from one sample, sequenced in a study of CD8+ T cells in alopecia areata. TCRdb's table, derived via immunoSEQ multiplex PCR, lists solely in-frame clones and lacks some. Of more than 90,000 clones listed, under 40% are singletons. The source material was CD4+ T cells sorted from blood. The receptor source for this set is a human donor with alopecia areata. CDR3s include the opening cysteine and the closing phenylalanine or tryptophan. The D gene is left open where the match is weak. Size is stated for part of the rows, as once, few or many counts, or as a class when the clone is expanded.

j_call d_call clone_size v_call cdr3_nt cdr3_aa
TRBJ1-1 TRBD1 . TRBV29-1 TGCAGCGGCTGGACAGGGAACACTGAAGCTTTCTTT CSGWTGNTEAFF
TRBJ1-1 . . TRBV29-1 TGCAGCGTTGTCATAGGGAACACTGAAGCTTTCTTT CSVVIGNTEAFF
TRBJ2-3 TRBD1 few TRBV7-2 TGTGCCAGCAGGGGGACAGCTTCTCCAGATACGCAGTATTTT CASRGTASPDTQYF
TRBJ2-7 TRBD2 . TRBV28 TGTGCCAGCACAATCGGGGAGGGCTACGAGCAGTACTTC CASTIGEGYEQYF
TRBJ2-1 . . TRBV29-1 TGCAGCGTTGCCCAGAACTACAATGAGCAGTTCTTC CSVAQNYNEQFF
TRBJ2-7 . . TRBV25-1 TGTGCCAGCAGTGACCCCGGAGCAGAGCAGTACTTC CASSDPGAEQYF
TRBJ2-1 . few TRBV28 TGTGCCAGCACCCCTGGACTTTTACAGAATGAGCAGTTCTTC CASTPGLLQNEQFF
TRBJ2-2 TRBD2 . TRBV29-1 TGCAGCGCCGGAGAACTAGCGGGGGGTCCGCCCGGGGAGCTGTTTTTT CSAGELAGGPPGELFF
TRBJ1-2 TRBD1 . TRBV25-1 TGTGCCAGCAGTAGGACCGGGACAGGGAGCTATGGCTACACCTTC CASSRTGTGSYGYTF
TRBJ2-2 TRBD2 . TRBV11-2 TGTGCCAGCAGCTTCCTGGGAGGGAGTGACACCGGGGAGCTGTTTTTT CASSFLGGSDTGELFF
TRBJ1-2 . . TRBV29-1 TGCAGCGTTGAAGAGGGCTATGGCTACACCTTC CSVEEGYGYTF
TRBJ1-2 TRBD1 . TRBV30 TGTGCCTGGAGTCCGGACAGGGGAGGCTATGGCTACACCTTC CAWSPDRGGYGYTF
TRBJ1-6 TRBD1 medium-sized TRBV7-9 TGTGCCAGCAGATCAGGGGGCGAGTCTACTTCACCCCTCCACTTT CASRSGGESTSPLHF
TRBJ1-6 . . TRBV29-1 TGCAGCGTTGAAACGGACACAAATTCACCCCTCCACTTT CSVETDTNSPLHF
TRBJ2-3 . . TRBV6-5 TGTGCCAGCAACGAGGGGGGCACAGATACGCAGTATTTT CASNEGGTDTQYF
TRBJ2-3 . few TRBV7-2 TGTGCCAGCAGCTTAGTAGGGTACGATACGCAGTATTTT CASSLVGYDTQYF
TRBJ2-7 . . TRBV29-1 TGCAGCGTTCGGCTCTCCTACGAGCAGTACTTC CSVRLSYEQYF
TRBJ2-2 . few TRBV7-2 TGTGCCAGCAGCTTAGTTATAGGTAGCTGGACCGGGGAGCTGTTTTTT CASSLVIGSWTGELFF
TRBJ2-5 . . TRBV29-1 TGCAGCGTTGGCCCTATAGAAAGGGAGACCCAGTACTTC CSVGPIERETQYF
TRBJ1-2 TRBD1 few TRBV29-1 TGCAGCGTTGAAGATCTAGGGACAGGGTACACCTTC CSVEDLGTGYTF
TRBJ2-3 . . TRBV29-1 TGCAGCGTTGGGCGGGGACAGCTCACAGATACGCAGTATTTT CSVGRGQLTDTQYF
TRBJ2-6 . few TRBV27 TGTGCCAGCAGTTTTGGGGTGGATGGGGCCAACGTCCTGACTTTC CASSFGVDGANVLTF
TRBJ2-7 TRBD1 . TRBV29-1 TGCAGCGTTAAAGACAGGGGGCTGGGAGAGCAGTACTTC CSVKDRGLGEQYF
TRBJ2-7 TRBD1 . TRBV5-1 TGCGCCAGCAGCCCTGGACAGGGGAACGTGGACGAGCAGTACTTC CASSPGQGNVDEQYF
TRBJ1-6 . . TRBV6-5 TGTGCCAGCAAATCTCCAGGGTCCCATTCACCCCTCCACTTT CASKSPGSHSPLHF
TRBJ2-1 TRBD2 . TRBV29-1 TGCAGCTCCTTGACTAGCGGGAGACCTCTTGAACAGTTCTTC CSSLTSGRPLEQFF
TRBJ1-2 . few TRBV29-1 TGCAGCGTTGAAGTACAGAAATATGGCTACACCTTC CSVEVQKYGYTF
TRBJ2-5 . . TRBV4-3 TGCGCCAGCAGCCAAGACCGCAGGGTTGCAGAGACCCAGTACTTC CASSQDRRVAETQYF
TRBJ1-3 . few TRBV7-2 TGTGCCAGCAGCGACTACGGGAACTCTGGAAACACCATATATTTT CASSDYGNSGNTIYF
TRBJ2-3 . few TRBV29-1 TGCAGCGTCCGTCAGGCGAGCGGTACGCAGTATTTT CSVRQASGTQYF
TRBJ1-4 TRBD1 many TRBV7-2 TGTGCCAGCAGCTTCTACTTCCAGGGGGCGAAGGAAAAACTGTTTTTT CASSFYFQGAKEKLFF
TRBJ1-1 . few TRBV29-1 TGCAGCGTGGCCCGGACCGTAGACACTGAAGCTTTCTTT CSVARTVDTEAFF
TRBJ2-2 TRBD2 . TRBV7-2 TGTGCCAGCAGCTCCGGGACTAGCGGGGTCGGGGAGCTGTTTTTT CASSSGTSGVGELFF
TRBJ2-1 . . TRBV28 TGTGCCAGCATAGGTACTCGGGATGAGCAGTTCTTC CASIGTRDEQFF
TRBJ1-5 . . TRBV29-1 TGCAGCGTTGTTGGGGGGATCAATCAGCCCCAGCATTTT CSVVGGINQPQHF
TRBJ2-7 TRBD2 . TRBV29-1 TGCAGCGTGGCACTAGCGGGAACCTACGAGCAGTACTTC CSVALAGTYEQYF
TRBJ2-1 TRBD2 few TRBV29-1 TGCAGCGTTGTGGTAGCGGGGTATTCTAAGCAGTTCTTC CSVVVAGYSKQFF
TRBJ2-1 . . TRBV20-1 TGCAGTGCCCCGGGGAACAATGAGCAGTTCTTC CSAPGNNEQFF
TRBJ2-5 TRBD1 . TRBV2 TGTGCCAGCAGTCGGACAGGGGTAGAGACCCAGTACTTC CASSRTGVETQYF
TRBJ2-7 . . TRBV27 TGTGCCAGCTCCACGGGATCCTACGAGCAGTACTTC CASSTGSYEQYF
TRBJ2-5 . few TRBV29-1 TGCAGCGCCTCCCCACGAATTCAAGAGACCCAGTACTTC CSASPRIQETQYF
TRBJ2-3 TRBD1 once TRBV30 TGTGCCTGGAGTCCAGGGGGAATCACAGATACGCAGTATTTT CAWSPGGITDTQYF
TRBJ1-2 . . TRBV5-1 TGCGCCAGCAGCTCATTGTCGGAGTTGGGCTATGGCTACACCTTC CASSSLSELGYGYTF
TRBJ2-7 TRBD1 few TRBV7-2 TGTGCCAGCAGTCAACCGGGACAGGGCAAGCACTTC CASSQPGQGKHF
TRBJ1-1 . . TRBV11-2 TGTGCCAGCAGCTTCTTTGCGGAGGAAGCTTTCTTT CASSFFAEEAFF
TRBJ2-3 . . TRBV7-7 TGTGCTAGCAGCTTATCCCGCACAGATACGCAGTATTTT CASSLSRTDTQYF
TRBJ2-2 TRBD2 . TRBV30 TGTGCCTGGAGTGCGGTTAGCGGGACCTCTCAAGGGGAGCTGTTTTTT CAWSAVSGTSQGELFF
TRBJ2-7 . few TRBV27 TGTGCCAGCAGTCAGGTTCCCTACGAGCAGTACTTC CASSQVPYEQYF
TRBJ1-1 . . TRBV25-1 TGTGCCAGCAGTGAAGGCAGAGTAATGAACACTGAAGCTTTCTTT CASSEGRVMNTEAFF
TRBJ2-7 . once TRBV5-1 TGCGCCAGCAGCCCGGGACCCCCAGGGGACGAGCAGTACTTC CASSPGPPGDEQYF
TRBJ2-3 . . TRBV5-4 TGTGCCAGCAGCTTGGTTAGGCGGGGTCATTACACAGATACGCAGTATTTT CASSLVRRGHYTDTQYF
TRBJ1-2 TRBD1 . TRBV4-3 TGCGCCAGCAGCCAAGACGCGGACAGGGGGACAATAAGTTATGGCTACACCTTC CASSQDADRGTISYGYTF
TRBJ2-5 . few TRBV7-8 TGTGCCAGCAGCTTTGATCCAGCCCAAGAGACCCAGTACTTC CASSFDPAQETQYF
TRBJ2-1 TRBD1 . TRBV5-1 TGCGCCAGCAGCTTGGGACAGGGTCCCTACAATGAGCAGTTCTTC CASSLGQGPYNEQFF
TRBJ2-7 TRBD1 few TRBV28 TGTGCCAGCAGTTTGCTACAGGGGTCCTACGAGCAGTACTTC CASSLLQGSYEQYF
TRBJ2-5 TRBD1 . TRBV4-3 TGCGCCAGCAGCCTACTCGGACAGGAAGGGGAGACCCAGTACTTC CASSLLGQEGETQYF
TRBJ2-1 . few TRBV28 TGTGCCAGCAGTCCCTATATAGCCAATGAGCAGTTCTTC CASSPYIANEQFF